This entry features one TCR beta chain sequence. This receptor's antigen is unknown. Base quality data are lacking; no much larger clone is found one base away. The cohort comprised 670 or so healthy bone marrow donors. At the time of sampling, every cohort member was nominally healthy, though immune exposures that went unrecorded were likely present. The donor was CMV seronegative and belonged to the group of around 350 seronegative cohort members. Each donor provided a peripheral blood sample, and peripheral blood mononuclear cells were used for TCR beta sequencing. Genomic DNA was extracted from the blood cell samples with the Qiagen DNeasy Blood Extraction Kit. The data were taken from a study of cytomegalovirus exposure and HLA in healthy donors (dated by TCRdb to between 2016 and 2019). In terms of the full investigation: According to an earlier analysis of several hundred of the donors, roughly 180 million T cells yielded over 100 million unique TCR beta sequences and about 280 Gb of sequence data. Donor age, sex, ethnicity and CMV serostatus were collected together with the repertoire data. The aim of the study was to test whether cataloging public T cell receptors could identify signatures of past pathogen exposure. Of the roughly 410 genotyped donors, roughly 80% were placed in the genetic ancestry cluster associated with self-reported Caucasian donors. To predict cytomegalovirus infection status, the study brought together high-throughput TCR immunosequencing, statistical association of individual TCRs with disease status, and machine learning. Along with the approximately 650-subject first cohort, a separate validation cohort of more than 90 different subjects was used. Rather than using new phenotypic data, the later analysis identified candidate immune exposures from TCR beta sequences and from how often those sequences occurred across donors. Typing coverage differed by locus: A, B, C, DRB1 and DQB1 were typed in about 620-640 donors, DQA1 in approximately 520, DPA1 in some 570, and DPB1 in roughly 450. A later analysis re-examined previously published TCR beta repertoires from several hundred donors and added high-resolution HLA genotyping to investigate patterns of TCR occurrence. The T cell repertoires of under 700 subjects were profiled by immunosequencing and related to cytomegalovirus serostatus. Every repertoire in the discovery cohort had been generated on one and the same sequencing platform. On average, around 200,000 unique TCR beta nucleotide sequences were sequenced per donor among more than 350 genotyped donors of the cohort, with roughly a sixth of those sequences being non-productive. In an earlier analysis of 587 of the donors, high-throughput TCR beta sequencing was used to judge whether each TCR beta V gene segment behaved as functional or pseudogenic. Genome-wide SNP genotypes for about 65% of the roughly 700 donors were used in a later genetic analysis, which treated that subset as a discovery cohort. Approximately 300 gigabases of sequencing data and tens of millions of unique TCR sequences were included in an early release covering roughly 700 HLA-typed donors. Class I and class II HLA loci were covered by the typing at four-digit resolution. Because of strong linkage in the cohort, roughly five DR-DQ haplotypes were treated as single units for association and clustering.

What the research found in general, with its limitations: Roughly uniform sequencing depth across donors was assumed in presence/absence analyses, although this assumption may not hold. According to the authors, the approach could potentially be generalized to other disease states and immunological phenotypes. While some public TCRs were present in many individuals, most TCR sequences turned up only very rarely across donors. When HLA alleles, especially DR and DQ, strongly co-occurred, TCR associations were difficult to assign to individual alleles. A later analysis found that HLA-associated TCR beta chains were more clonally expanded and had lower generation probabilities than equally common non-associated chains. In this cohort, only TCR beta chains were sequenced, and detectable features were limited by the absence of alpha or paired-chain data. The classifier was reported to diagnose cytomegalovirus status with high specificity and sensitivity in both the original and validation cohorts. A later analysis reported that several top co-occurrence clusters appeared linked to parvovirus B19, influenza, CMV and Epstein-Barr virus. Correlated functional status among segregating V segments might reflect linkage disequilibrium, but an unknown experimental factor could not be ruled out. A later genetic analysis associated a missense DCLRE1C variant with V-gene and J-gene trimming of TCR beta chains, and an independent cohort replicated the association. A further reported finding was that TCR beta sequences accurately predicted the HLA-A and HLA-B alleles for most subjects in the first cohort. Compared with the 666-donor mean, donors in an Asian-associated ancestry cluster had fewer N-insertions in productive TCRs, according to a later genetic analysis. Some IMGT-functional V segments, including TRBV6-2 and TRBV6-3, could not be distinguished by the 87-base-pair reads and were therefore excluded. A group of highly shared sequence variants was considered likely to be a technical artifact of the sequencing pipeline. A later analysis associated roughly 17,000 TCR beta sequences with specific HLA alleles at a false discovery rate of 0.05. The only immune exposure information available for the cohort was CMV serostatus. Because HLA typing was missing for some donors at each locus, association tests included only the typed subset. In an earlier analysis of approximately 590 of the donors, most TCR beta V segments appeared in productive rearrangements about 87% or about 30% of the time, broadly matching IMGT annotations. A few of the identified cytomegalovirus-associated TCR beta chains were confirmed in vitro to be specific for cytomegalovirus antigens. A total of about 150 TCR beta chains were listed by the study as associated with cytomegalovirus. The earlier analysis of approximately 540 of the donors excluded some 15 rarely observed V segments, including chromosome 9 orphons, because counts were too low. In a later analysis, TCR association rates were found to vary across HLA loci, with the most associated TCRs seen for DRB1 alleles and the fewest for HLA-C alleles. In a later analysis, most CMV-associated TCR beta chains were found to appear HLA-restricted, with HLA associations seemingly driven largely by CMV exposure.

Receptor amplification or capture employed the immunoSEQ multiplex PCR assay. A mixture of 60 forward primers for TCR Vbeta segments and 13 reverse primers for TCR Jbeta segments was used in the multiplex PCR. Amplification of the CDR3 region of rearranged TCR beta genes was performed with a multiplex PCR assay on genomic DNA. Amplified TCR beta libraries were sequenced as 87-base-pair reads on the Illumina HiSeq System. On the authors' methods: A later analysis counted about 80 million unique TCR beta chains across the 550 to 700 repertoires, and 9.5 million to 11 million of these chains were shared by at least two donors. To remove PCR and sequencing errors, raw reads were error-corrected and collapsed into unique sequences using a nearest-neighbor algorithm that merged closely related sequences. To assign V, D and J gene segments, CDR3 sequences were aligned to IMGT reference sequences. For a sequence to be retained, a match of at least six nucleotides was required to both a V gene segment and a J gene segment. Rearrangements were called productive when the CDR3 lacked stop codons and stayed in frame with V and J; all others were non-productive. Following IMGT convention, CDR3 was defined as the stretch from the second conserved V-encoded cysteine up to the conserved J-encoded phenylalanine. In an earlier analysis of around 540 of the donors, sequences lacking an unambiguous match to a single V gene segment were excluded. In an earlier analysis of 450 to 700 of the donors, V segments were called functional above 56.7% productive rearrangements and were called segregating when the between-donor standard deviation exceeded 5%. A statistical classification framework was built for diagnosing cytomegalovirus status from the catalog of TCR beta chain sequences. In a later analysis, V and J genes were assigned by comparing TCR nucleotide sequences against IMGT/GENE-DB human TR gene sequences. The TCRdist pipeline was used in a later analysis to assign CDR3 sequences and most-parsimonious VDJ recombination scenarios. In a later analysis, every TCR beta chain was defined by the combination of its CDR3 amino acid sequence and its V-gene family, and reads without a unique V-gene family were dropped. As a way to deal with suspected cross-contamination and a sequencing artifact, a later analysis dropped 450 to 700 nucleotide sequences that were highly shared and had low generation probability. A later analysis calculated a clonal expansion index for each public chain from normalized within-repertoire ranks of inferred template counts. Generation probabilities in a later analysis came from a VDJ recombination model fitted to out-of-frame rearrangements, and those results were checked against IGoR. In a later analysis, hypergeometric tests were used to score TCR-TCR, TCR-HLA and TCR-CMV co-occurrence, with a repertoire-size bias correction applied to TCR pairs. In a later analysis, false discovery rates were estimated by permuting HLA or CMV assignments 20 times. In a later analysis, co-occurring TCRs were grouped with DBSCAN, and TCRdist sequence similarity was added when clustering was performed within HLA-allele-positive subsets. Repertoires with fewer than 30,000 or more than 120,000 public chains, plus five repertoires with anomalous nucleotide sharing, were excluded from co-occurrence clustering. TCRdb re-hosts the immuneACCESS table, in-frame sequences only. Its copies lack some clones; in the studies checked, an unresolved V gene accounts for under half of them, and the cause for the rest is not known. V and J calls and clone size come straight from that table; D and trimming were deduced from the DNA. The sample profile shows about 230,000 clones; more than 85% of them were found once. The top ten constitute about 1% of the sample.

Germline trimming: 0 bases from V, 3 bases from J; junction bases outside gene matches: 5. Including cysteine and phenylalanine, the CDR3 has 15 amino acids. This entry keeps only the CDR3 DNA: 45 bases, framed from base 1. The germline V gene provides CDR1 SGDLS and CDR2 YYNGEE. Rearrangement joined TRBV9 to TRBJ2-7; 8 bases in between match TRBD2. This TCR was recovered from a woman under 30 in good health and CMV-seronegative. Sequenced sample: PBMCs. The sequence in DNA is TGTGCCAGCAGCGTAGGCGGGGGGATGCTCTACGAGCAGTACTTC. This yields the protein CASSVGGGMLYEQYF. With the rest looked up from the reference TRBV9 and TRBJ2-7 genes rather than sequenced, the full variable domain is DSGVTQTPKHLITATGQRVTLRCSPRSGDLSVYWYQQSLDQGLQFLIQYYNGEERAKGNILERFSAQQFPDLHSELNLSSLELGDSALYFCASSVGGGMLYEQYFGPGTRLTVT.